The 9 T cell receptor beta chains listed next were all sequenced from one sample in a study of blood T cell repertoires in COVID-19. Clones were sequenced by immunoSEQ multiplex PCR, and TCRdb holds only the in-frame ones, with some missing. The top ten clones hold around 8.4% of a sample with under 200,000 clones, roughly 83% of them seen once. The specimen sequenced was peripheral blood. These receptors originate from a woman older than 75 with active or convalescent COVID-19.

The genes are TRBV5-1 and TRBJ2-4; TRBD2 agrees at 7 bases. The CDR3 runs to 15 residues. The V gene's germline CDR1 is SGHRS and CDR2 YFSETQ. Losses at the gene ends were 3 bases for V and 7 bases for J; bases not matched to a gene: 10. Here the CDR3 reads CASSWGGDPQNIQYF. CDR3 nucleotides: TGCGCCAGCAGCTGGGGGGGGGACCCCCAGAACATTCAGTACTTC.

This chain connects TRBV27 to TRBJ1-3; 9 positions match TRBD1. Germline V gives CDR1 MNHEY, CDR2 SMNVEV (reference sequence). The length of the CDR3 is 20 residues. V trimming: 0 bases; J trimming: 0 bases; junction bases outside the gene matches: 12. CDR3 protein: CASSLSRQGVAPFSGNTIYF. The CDR3 nucleotides read TGTGCCAGCAGTTTATCCAGACAGGGGGTAGCACCATTCTCTGGAAACACCATATATTTT.

This chain joins TRBV6-5 and TRBJ2-7, with 7 positions matching TRBD1. V dropped 0 bases and J dropped 3; count of bases not matched to a gene: 2. Looked up from germline, CDR1 is MNHEY and CDR2 is SVGAGI. This CDR3 has 14 residues. The CDR3 DNA is TGTGCCAGCAGTTACTCGTACAGGGGCTACGAGCAGTACTTC. The encoded protein is CASSYSYRGYEQYF.

The chain joins TRBV19 to TRBJ1-5; a weak D match, TRBD1 (5 bases). Per the germline V gene, CDR1 is LNHDA and CDR2 is SQIVND (reference sequence). The V gene lost 5 bases and the J gene lost 4 bases, with 18 bases spanning the gap. CDR3 length equals 16 residues. CDR3 region: CASSSLGGFGNQPQHF. For the CDR3, the DNA is TGTGCCAGTAGTTCCTTGGGGGGATTTGGGAATCAGCCCCAGCATTTT.

This chain connects TRBV5-1 to TRBJ2-5; D might be TRBD1 (6 bases). This CDR3 is 16 amino acids long. Germline assignment: CDR1 SGHRS and CDR2 YFSETQ. Deletions cut 3 bases from V and 5 bases from J, with 20 bases between. The CDR3 coding sequence is TGCGCCAGCAGCTGGGACCCGGGACAAAGGGGGGAGACCCAGTACTTC. The encoded protein is CASSWDPGQRGETQYF. The full variable domain, with the rest looked up from reference TRBV5-1 and TRBJ2-5, is KAGVTQTPRYLIKTRGQQVTLSCSPISGHRSVSWYQQTPGQGLQFLFEYFSETQRNKGNFPGRFSGRQFSNSRSEMNVSTLELGDSALYLCASSWDPGQRGETQYFGPGTRLLVL.

V gene TRBV11-3 combines with J gene TRBJ1-1; 8 bases fit TRBD1. Trimming cost V 2 bases and J 3 bases; bases outside gene matches: 8. Germline CDR1 is SGHNT and CDR2 is YENEEA. The CDR3 has 16 amino acids. The DNA of the CDR3 is TGTGCCAGCAGCTTACCCAGACAGGGGAGGGACACTGAAGCTTTCTTT. This translates into CASSLPRQGRDTEAFF.

The V and J genes are TRBV7-9 and TRBJ2-5, with a possible D match to TRBD2 (5 bases). The CDR3 spans 15 residues. Trimming took off 2 bases at V and 6 bases at J, with 16 bases between the two ends. Germline values: CDR1 SEHNR, CDR2 FQNEAQ (reference sequence). CDR3 nucleotides: TGTGCCAGCAGCTTATCGCGGGTAGGGTGGCAGACCCAGTACTTC. It specifies CASSLSRVGWQTQYF.

The gene calls are TRBV7-9 and TRBJ2-5; no clear D gene. CDR1 is SEHNR and CDR2 is FQNEAQ in the germline V gene (reference sequence). The CDR3 totals 14 residues. V was clipped by 2 bases and J by 0 bases, with 7 bases between them. CDR3 protein: CASSLFTNQETQYF. Written as DNA, the CDR3 is TGTGCCAGCAGCTTATTTACAAACCAAGAGACCCAGTACTTC. The variable domain in full, with the rest retrieved from reference TRBV7-9 and TRBJ2-5, is DTGVSQNPRHKITKRGQNVTFRCDPISEHNRLYWYRQTLGQGPEFLTYFQNEAQLEKSRLLSDRFSAERPKGSFSTLEIQRTEQGDSAMYLCASSLFTNQETQYFGPGTRLLVL.

This clone appeared once. This chain connects TRBV18 to TRBJ2-1, with D possibly being TRBD1 (5 bases). In germline, CDR1 is KGHSH, CDR2 LQKENI. V dropped 6 bases and J dropped 0 bases, with 21 bases sitting between them. The CDR3 consists of 18 residues. The CDR3 reads CASSPNSAGLYSYNEQFF. In DNA form, the CDR3 reads TGTGCCAGCTCTCCTAATTCTGCAGGGCTCTACTCCTACAATGAGCAGTTCTTC.